The 10 T cell receptor beta chains below were found in one sample sequenced in a study of regulatory T cells in long-lasting Graves disease. With iRepertoire HTBI primers and Arm-PCR of CDR3 regions, TCR beta libraries were built. TCRdb reanalysed the multiplex PCR reads using MiXCR and keeps one entry per CDR3 protein. The sample lists just over 600,000 distinct CDR3 sequences, less than 20% occurring once. Time point in this sample: newly diagnosed GD, antithyroid drugs for less than 3 months. PBMC-derived RNA was used for the TCR library. The sample also formed part of further work on T cells in Graves' hyperthyroidism and ophthalmopathy.

The sequenced sample was peripheral blood mononuclear cells (PBMCs), obtained at new diagnosis, from a patient treated with antithyroid drugs. These receptors came from a woman aged 25 to 39 with Graves disease.

This clonotype was observed a handful of times. This rearrangement joins TRBV10-3 to TRBJ2-7, with D uncertain. The CDR3 totals 13 residues. Germline V gene lookup returns CDR1 ENHRY and CDR2 SYGVKD. V dropped 10 bases and J dropped 7 bases, with 20 bases sitting between them. The chain's CDR3 is CATNYDPEVEQYF. CDR3 nucleotide sequence: TGTGCCACGAACTACGATCCAGAAGTGGAGCAGTACTTC.

J is TRBJ1-1 and V is TRBV4-1, with D tentatively TRBD1 (6 bases). Germline CDR1 MGHRA, CDR2 YSYEKL. V was shortened by 4 bases and J by 3 bases, with 12 bases between the two germline ends. The CDR3 has 14 amino acids. The CDR3 region has the DNA TGCGCCAGCAGCCTAGAGGGGGATGACACTGAAGCTTTCTTT. This encodes CASSLEGDDTEAFF.

The V gene is TRBV6-1, the J gene TRBJ1-5; no firm D call. V dropped 8 bases and J dropped 3 bases, with 8 bases sitting between them. The CDR3 loop spans 12 amino acids. Germline V gives CDR1 MNHNS, CDR2 SASEGT. The DNA for the CDR3 is TGTGCCAGCGAGGACCCCAATCAGCCCCAGCATTTT. Its protein is CASEDPNQPQHF.

A few counts support this clonotype. V usage is TRBV20-1 and J usage is TRBJ2-4, with D uncertain. The CDR3 totals 15 residues. In germline, CDR1 is DFQATT, CDR2 SNEGSKA (reference sequence). The V gene lost 0 bases and the J gene lost 2 bases, with 11 bases spanning the gap. CDR3 region: CSARDIGRSKNIQYF. The DNA of the CDR3 is TGCAGTGCTAGAGATATTGGACGGTCCAAAAACATTCAGTACTTC.

The chain employs TRBV28 and TRBJ2-6; the match to TRBD1 covers 10 bases. The CDR3 is 18 residues long. The germline CDR1 and CDR2 sequences are MDHEN and SYDVKM. Unmatched junction bases numbered 4, after V lost 2 bases and J lost 0 bases. In nucleotides, the CDR3 is TGTGCCAGCAGTTTAGCAGGGACAGGGGACTCTGGGGCCAACGTCCTGACTTTC. Translated, it gives CASSLAGTGDSGANVLTF.

This clonotype has ten or more counts. The chain joins TRBV7-9 to TRBJ2-7; tentative D call: TRBD1 (5 bases). The CDR3 runs to 13 residues. CDR1 SEHNR and CDR2 FQNEAQ come from the germline V gene (reference sequence). V lost 5 bases and J 5 bases, leaving 13 bases between the germline ends. The CDR3 reads CASSDRWGNEQYF. The DNA for the CDR3 is TGTGCCAGCAGCGACCGGTGGGGCAACGAGCAGTACTTC.

To note about this clonotype: This sequence may be a read error, since a much larger clone differs from it by one base. The rearrangement links TRBV20-1 to TRBJ1-1; D perhaps matches TRBD1 (5 bases). Per germline, CDR1 DFQATT and CDR2 SNEGSKA (reference sequence). CDR3 size: 15 residues. V dropped 6 bases and J dropped 4 bases, with 21 bases sitting between them. CDR3: CSARGVIGTGTEAFF. In DNA, the CDR3 is TGCAGTGCCCGGGGGGTTATAGGGACTGGCACTGAAGCTTTCTTT.

This clonotype was counted at least ten times. J is TRBJ1-2 and V is TRBV12-3 or TRBV12-4, with 7 positions matching TRBD1. The CDR3 loop spans 16 amino acids. J lost 5 bases, V lost 6 bases, and 15 bases had no gene match. CDR3 sequence (DNA): TGTGCCAGCAGCCCATACACGACAGGGACGGGGTATGGCTACACCTTC. As protein: CASSPYTTGTGYGYTF.

In its sample, this clonotype was seen many times. The gene calls are TRBV28 and TRBJ2-2; D is unclear. Germline V CDR1 and CDR2: MDHEN, SYDVKM. Trimming pared 5 bases from V and 8 bases from J, leaving 12 bases between. The CDR3 spans 13 residues. CDR3 in DNA: TGTGCCAGCAGTCCGCCCCCCCCTGGGGAGCTGTTTTTT. Its protein product is CASSPPPPGELFF.

This chain joins TRBV7-2 and TRBJ2-7; no clear D. CDR3 size: 15 residues. V was cut by 1 base and J by 1 base, with 11 bases left in between. Germline V gives CDR1 SGHTA, CDR2 FQGNSA. This chain's CDR3 is CASSLVPDQSYEQYF. CDR3 sequence (DNA): TGTGCCAGCAGCTTAGTCCCGGACCAATCCTACGAGCAGTACTTC.